Listed below are T cell receptor beta chains from one sample, sequenced in a study of blood T cell repertoires in COVID-19. Produced via immunoSEQ multiplex PCR; TCRdb's table is partial and in-frame only. The sample holds fewer than 250,000 clones; 65% to 85% are singletons and the top ten take less than 3.5%. The sample taken for sequencing was peripheral blood. The receptors stem from a middle-aged man with active or convalescent COVID-19. CDR3s include the opening cysteine and the closing phenylalanine or tryptophan. A D gene is named only where the DNA matches it firmly. Clone size is given for some rows only: seen once, a few or many times, or a class if the clone is expanded.

abundance	v_gene	j_gene	d_gene	CDR3nt	CDR3aa
NA	TRBV2	TRBJ1-4	TRBD1	TGTGCCAGCAGGGAAACAGGGGCAACTAATGAAAAACTGTTTTTT	CASRETGATNEKLFF
NA	TRBV6-5	TRBJ2-5	NA	TGTGCCAGCAGCCCCCAGGGGCTTGAAGAGACCCAGTACTTC	CASSPQGLEETQYF
NA	TRBV7-2	TRBJ2-7	TRBD2	TGTGCCAGCAGCCCTGTTGGGGGGGGACCCTACGAGCAGTACTTC	CASSPVGGGPYEQYF
NA	TRBV11-2	TRBJ1-6	NA	TGTGCCAGCAGCTGGGCAGGGGTTTGGTCACCCCTCCACTTT	CASSWAGVWSPLHF
few	TRBV7-9	TRBJ2-2	TRBD1	TGTGCCAGCAGCCCCGGGACAGGGGACACCGGGGAGCTGTTTTTT	CASSPGTGDTGELFF
once	TRBV15	TRBJ2-3	NA	TGTGCCACCAGCGGGGGGGCCAAAGATACGCAGTATTTT	CATSGGAKDTQYF
NA	TRBV7-3	TRBJ2-3	TRBD2	TGTGCCAGCAGCTTAACGTTGGGCGGGGGAACAGATACGCAGTATTTT	CASSLTLGGGTDTQYF
NA	TRBV6-5	TRBJ2-3	NA	TGTGCCAGCATATCCCCGGACAGAGATACGCAGTATTTT	CASISPDRDTQYF
NA	TRBV28	TRBJ2-6	NA	TGTGCCAGCAGCCCCCTGAGGGGGGCCAACGTCCTGACTTTC	CASSPLRGANVLTF
NA	TRBV5-1	TRBJ1-6	NA	TGCGCCAGCAGCTCCGAGGGGGGGAAGAATTCACCCCTCCACTTT	CASSSEGGKNSPLHF
NA	TRBV15	TRBJ2-3	NA	TGTGCCACCAGCAGGGGGGGACAGTCAGATACGCAGTATTTT	CATSRGGQSDTQYF
NA	TRBV28	TRBJ2-1	TRBD2	TGTGCCAGCAGTTTTCCCCTCAAGGGACTAGCGGGAGGGCAAAGCTCCTACAATGAGCAGTTCTTC	CASSFPLKGLAGGQSSYNEQFF
NA	TRBV5-1	TRBJ1-1	NA	TGCGCCAGCAGCTCCCCGAGAGGCACCGGAGCTTTCTTT	CASSSPRGTGAFF
NA	TRBV9	TRBJ2-5	NA	TGTGCCAGCAGCGTAACCAGCGGGGAGACCCAGTACTTC	CASSVTSGETQYF
NA	TRBV14	TRBJ1-1	NA	TGTGCCAGCAGCCAAGCTTTCAGAGGGCGAGGGACTGAAGCTTTCTTT	CASSQAFRGRGTEAFF
NA	TRBV27	TRBJ1-2	TRBD1	TGTGCCAGCAGCCATGGACAGGGGCCCACCTTC	CASSHGQGPTF
once	TRBV3-1/TRBV3-2	TRBJ2-2	TRBD2	TGTGCCAGCAGCCCCATAGGGAGGGCGACGGGCACCGGGGAGCTGTTTTTT	CASSPIGRATGTGELFF
NA	TRBV12-3/TRBV12-4	TRBJ2-1	NA	TGTGCCAGCAGTTTCCTCAGGAATGAGCAGTTCTTC	CASSFLRNEQFF
NA	TRBV11-2	TRBJ2-5	TRBD2	TGTGCCAGCAGCTTAGATGGTAGCGGGGAAGAGACCCAGTACTTC	CASSLDGSGEETQYF
NA	TRBV10-3	TRBJ2-1	NA	TGTGCCACCCGGCGGGAGCGGACAGAAAACAATGAGCAGTTCTTC	CATRRERTENNEQFF
once	TRBV5-1	TRBJ2-1	NA	TGCGCCAGCAGCCCCCAGGGGTGGGGTGGCAATGAGCAGTTCTTC	CASSPQGWGGNEQFF
NA	TRBV14	TRBJ1-6	TRBD1	TGTGCCAGCAGCCATCGACAGGGCAGAGGCTCACCCCTCCACTTT	CASSHRQGRGSPLHF
NA	TRBV3-1/TRBV3-2	TRBJ2-2	TRBD2	TGTGCCAGCAGCCAGGGACTAGCGGGAGTATCCGGGGAGCTGTTTTTT	CASSQGLAGVSGELFF
NA	TRBV28	TRBJ1-5	NA	TGTGCCAGCAGTTACCCCGACAGGAACCATCAGCCCCAGCATTTT	CASSYPDRNHQPQHF
NA	TRBV7-2	TRBJ1-4	NA	TGTGCCAGCAGCTTAGAAGGTTCAAGGGGGGAAAAACTGTTTTTT	CASSLEGSRGEKLFF
NA	TRBV5-1	TRBJ1-1	NA	TGCGCCAGCAGCTTGACAGGCATGAACACTGAAGCTTTCTTT	CASSLTGMNTEAFF
NA	TRBV10-1	TRBJ2-1	TRBD2	TGCGCCAGCAGTGGAAATTGGAGGACTAGAGGACGCTCCTACAATGAGCAGTTCTTC	CASSGNWRTRGRSYNEQFF
NA	TRBV4-2	TRBJ2-5	TRBD2	TGTGCCAGCAGCCAAGTTGTAGCGGGTTTAATGGAGACCCAGTACTTC	CASSQVVAGLMETQYF
NA	TRBV7-9	TRBJ1-4	NA	TGTGCCAGCAGCTTAGCGCAGGGCGGCGAAAAACTGTTTTTT	CASSLAQGGEKLFF
once	TRBV6-5	TRBJ1-2	NA	TGTGCCAGCAGTTCACCAGAAGGCTACACCTTC	CASSSPEGYTF
once	TRBV4-1	TRBJ2-1	NA	TGCGCCAGCAGCCAAAGTTCCCTTTCCGAGTCCAATGAGCAGTTCTTC	CASSQSSLSESNEQFF
NA	TRBV5-1	TRBJ2-1	TRBD1	TGCGCCAGCAGCGCACGACAGGGAGACTGGGATGAGCAGTTCTTC	CASSARQGDWDEQFF
NA	TRBV30	TRBJ2-5	TRBD2	TGTGCCTGGAGTGACCAGCGGGGAGGTGAGACCCAGTACTTC	CAWSDQRGGETQYF
once	TRBV19	TRBJ2-7	TRBD2	TGTGCCAGTAGTTTTCGCCGACTAGCGGGGGCCTACGAGCAGTACTTC	CASSFRRLAGAYEQYF
few	TRBV6-5	TRBJ2-5	TRBD2	TGTGCCAGCAGGGACTCGGGGGGGCAAGAGACCCAGTACTTC	CASRDSGGQETQYF
once	TRBV10-1	TRBJ1-2	NA	TGCGCCAGCAGTGATACGGGGTTCCGTGGCTACACCTTC	CASSDTGFRGYTF
NA	TRBV6-5	TRBJ2-7	NA	TGTGCCAGCAGTTACGAACAGACCTACGAGCAGTACTTC	CASSYEQTYEQYF
few	TRBV5-4	TRBJ1-3	TRBD1	TGTGCCAGCAGCTCCAGGGGGCAGGGTGGAAACACCATATATTTT	CASSSRGQGGNTIYF
NA	TRBV5-6	TRBJ2-5	NA	TGTGCCAGCAGCTTGGCCGTGCGGGGTGGGGAAGAGACCCAGTACTTC	CASSLAVRGGEETQYF
NA	TRBV27	TRBJ2-1	NA	TGTGCCAGCGGGTACAGGGCGTCCTACAATGAGCAGTTCTTC	CASGYRASYNEQFF
NA	TRBV29-1	TRBJ2-1	NA	TGCAGCGTTGGGGCAAGTTCCTACAATGAGCAGTTCTTC	CSVGASSYNEQFF
NA	TRBV3-1/TRBV3-2	TRBJ1-1	NA	TGTGCCAGCAGCCAATTTGCGGGAACTGAAGCTTTCTTT	CASSQFAGTEAFF
once	TRBV4-2	TRBJ1-2	NA	TGTGCCAGCAGCCAAGGGGCAGCTAACTATGGCTACACCTTC	CASSQGAANYGYTF
NA	TRBV10-3	TRBJ1-2	NA	TGTGCCATCAGTGAGGGGGTAGGGGATGGCTACACCTTC	CAISEGVGDGYTF
NA	TRBV11-2	TRBJ2-7	TRBD2	TGTGCCAGCAGCTCCGTGACTAGCGGGAGCCTCTACGAGCAGTACTTC	CASSSVTSGSLYEQYF